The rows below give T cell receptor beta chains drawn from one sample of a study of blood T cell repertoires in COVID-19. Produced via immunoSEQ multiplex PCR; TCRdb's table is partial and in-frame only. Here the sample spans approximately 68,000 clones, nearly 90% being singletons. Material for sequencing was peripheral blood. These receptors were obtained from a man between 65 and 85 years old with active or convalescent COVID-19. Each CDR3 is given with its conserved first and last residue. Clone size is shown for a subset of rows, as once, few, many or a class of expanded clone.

CASSFQGQGDQPQHF	15	NA	TRBV7-2	TRBJ1-5
CATSDATGGIYNEQFF	16	NA	TRBV24-1	TRBJ2-1
CATSRDREGTIYF	13	NA	TRBV15	TRBJ1-3
CAWSVLGGLHGYTF	14	NA	TRBV30	TRBJ1-2
CASSTGTGALGETQYF	16	NA	TRBV7-2	TRBJ2-5
CASSVEGAGGYTGELFF	17	NA	TRBV9	TRBJ2-2
CASSPLAGGANEQFF	15	NA	TRBV25-1	TRBJ2-1
CASSLRSAGSGANVLTF	17	NA	TRBV7-2	TRBJ2-6
CASSQGSGNYGYTF	14	NA	TRBV3-1/TRBV3-2	TRBJ1-2
CASSPQGARLGDEKLFF	17	NA	TRBV11-2	TRBJ1-4
CASSRRTSGTIYNSYEQYF	19	NA	TRBV10-2	TRBJ2-7
CASSISSYNEQFF	13	NA	TRBV19	TRBJ2-1
CSVDTLSKNIQYF	13	NA	TRBV29-1	TRBJ2-4
CASSTGGGIGRTGELFF	17	NA	TRBV5-4	TRBJ2-2
CASSQDRSSYNSPLHF	16	NA	TRBV5-1	TRBJ1-6
CASMRTAGGKLFF	13	NA	TRBV19	TRBJ1-4
CASSPLSSAGAYTF	14	NA	TRBV3-1/TRBV3-2	TRBJ1-2
CASKNSMNTEAFF	13	NA	TRBV2	TRBJ1-1
CASVGGRNQPQHF	13	NA	TRBV19	TRBJ1-5
CASSQLVGNIQYF	13	NA	TRBV5-5	TRBJ2-4
CASGRVRQEQYF	12	NA	TRBV2	TRBJ2-7
CASSFSGGAPGELFF	15	NA	TRBV7-8	TRBJ2-2
CASSFLGTGSEKLFF	15	NA	TRBV7-2	TRBJ1-4
CASSKSVTGRTDGYTF	16	NA	TRBV21-1	TRBJ1-2
CASSLALRGAGDGETQYF	18	NA	TRBV7-6	TRBJ2-5
CASSLRVGEQFF	12	NA	TRBV5-4	TRBJ2-1
CAWGKPGLAGGPLYEQYF	18	NA	TRBV30	TRBJ2-7
CAISGRQGYYEQYF	14	NA	TRBV10-3	TRBJ2-7
CASSLFAPGQSYETQYF	17	NA	TRBV5-1	TRBJ2-5
CATSREKTGSYGYTF	15	NA	TRBV15	TRBJ1-2
CASSQRDRGDSQPQHF	16	few	TRBV4-2	TRBJ1-5
CASSFRPNTGELFF	14	NA	TRBV5-8	TRBJ2-2
CSARQGPRETQYF	13	NA	TRBV29-1	TRBJ2-5
CASSRTNNEQFF	12	NA	TRBV5-8	TRBJ2-1
CASNPADTQYF	11	NA	TRBV6-5	TRBJ2-3
CASSGANYGYTF	12	few	TRBV27	TRBJ1-2
CASSKGLLTGELFF	14	NA	TRBV7-9	TRBJ2-2
CSASGETQYF	10	NA	TRBV20-1	TRBJ2-5
CASRKTGQGYEKLFF	15	NA	TRBV7-2	TRBJ1-4
CASPLSQASGYNEQFF	16	NA	TRBV23-1	TRBJ2-1
CASALVSTNEKLFF	14	few	TRBV19	TRBJ1-4
CASSLGPGQGTGEQFF	16	NA	TRBV5-1	TRBJ2-1
CASSLRGLMDEKLFF	15	NA	TRBV27	TRBJ1-4
CASSQTERSDYTF	13	NA	TRBV12-3/TRBV12-4	TRBJ1-2
CASSSVRTGSVDTQYF	16	NA	TRBV5-4	TRBJ2-3
CAIRRGTISEKLFF	14	NA	TRBV19	TRBJ1-4
CASSLSRGAGETQYF	15	once	TRBV27	TRBJ2-5
CASSIRQGGSYEQYF	15	NA	TRBV19	TRBJ2-7
CASRRRGTEAFF	12	NA	TRBV18	TRBJ1-1
CASSLSVVSSSGANVLTF	18	NA	TRBV7-8	TRBJ2-6
CAWSGALWHAQYF	13	NA	TRBV30	TRBJ2-3
CASSFTWSSGTDTQYF	16	NA	TRBV3-1/TRBV3-2	TRBJ2-3
CASSLVAGYEQYF	13	NA	TRBV7-9	TRBJ2-7